A single sample gave rise to the 14 T cell receptor beta chains below, sequenced in a study of T cells in Graves' hyperthyroidism and ophthalmopathy. The source material, RNA transcripts, was used to amplify TCR beta CDR3 regions. Primed by the HTBI set, a first-round RT-PCR was run on the TCR CDR3. TCRdb itself ran the multiplex PCR reads through MiXCR, one entry per CDR3 protein. The repertoire holds 550,000 to 700,000 distinct CDR3 sequences, with just over 45% as singletons. The sample taken for sequencing was peripheral blood or thyroid tissue (not recorded which). The receptors derive from an adult woman with Graves' disease, either hyperthyroidism or ophthalmopathy (not recorded which).

The gene calls are TRBV5-1 and TRBJ2-5; either TRBD1 or TRBD2 may supply D (5 bases each). Germline values: CDR1 SGHRS, CDR2 YFSETQ. This CDR3 has 15 residues. Between the trimmed V and J ends, which lost 4 bases and 4 bases, there was a span of 17 bases. The CDR3 region has the DNA TGCGCCAGCAGCCGGGACGGTGGAGGAGGAGAGACCCAGTACTTC. Translating gives CASSRDGGGGETQYF. The variable domain in full, with the rest retrieved from reference TRBV5-1 and TRBJ2-5, is KAGVTQTPRYLIKTRGQQVTLSCSPISGHRSVSWYQQTPGQGLQFLFEYFSETQRNKGNFPGRFSGRQFSNSRSEMNVSTLELGDSALYLCASSRDGGGGETQYFGPGTRLLVL.

This clonotype was picked up many times. This chain connects TRBV7-9 to TRBJ2-7; a weak D match, TRBD1 (6 bases). The CDR3 spans 15 residues. Per germline, CDR1 SEHNR and CDR2 FQNEAQ (reference sequence). Trimming shortened V by 4 bases and J by 4 bases, and 17 bases separated the two germline ends. CDR3 amino acids: CASSSIPPTGYEQYF. As DNA, the CDR3 is TGTGCCAGCAGCTCAATACCCCCCACAGGGTACGAGCAGTACTTC.

The V and J genes are TRBV20-1 and TRBJ1-2; 9 nucleotides match TRBD1. CDR3 size: 16 residues. With V trimmed by 2 bases and J by 4 bases, 11 bases remained unmatched. Germline CDR1 DFQATT, CDR2 SNEGSKA (reference sequence). CDR3: CSARSPGQGSVYGYTF. For the CDR3, the DNA is TGCAGTGCTAGATCTCCGGGACAGGGCTCGGTCTATGGCTACACCTTC.

The chain uses TRBV7-6 and TRBJ1-1; D is unclear. V was trimmed by 0 bases and J by 4 bases, leaving 12 bases between them. The germline CDR1 and CDR2 sequences are SGHVS and FNYEAQ. The CDR3 extends over 15 amino acids. CDR3 sequence (DNA): TGTGCCAGCAGCTTAGCCGGGGTCCTAAGCACTGAAGCTTTCTTT. Translation: CASSLAGVLSTEAFF. The whole variable domain, remainder taken from reference TRBV7-6 and TRBJ1-1, is GAGVSQSPRYKVTKRGQDVALRCDPISGHVSLYWYRQALGQGPEFLTYFNYEAQQDKSGLPNDRFSAERPEGSISTLTIQRTEQRDSAMYRCASSLAGVLSTEAFFGQGTRLTVV.

The chain links TRBV7-8 to TRBJ1-5; 10 bases match TRBD1. CDR3 length equals 16 residues. Trimming removed 5 bases from V and 7 bases from J; junction bases left unmatched: 11. Germline lookup yields CDR1 SGHVS and CDR2 FQNEAQ. Written as DNA, the CDR3 is TGTGCCAGCAGCAGTCGACACGGACAGGGGGGACAGCCCCAGCATTTT. As protein: CASSSRHGQGGQPQHF.

Note on this clonotype: This sequence may be a read error, since a much larger clone differs from it by one base. V gene TRBV4-2 combines with J gene TRBJ2-7, with 10 nucleotides matching TRBD2. With the DNA end fitting TRBJ2-1 better, the J assignment may be wrong. The germline CDR1 and CDR2 sequences are LGHNA and YNFKEQ. The CDR3 spans 15 residues. The CDR3 region has the DNA TGTGCCAGCAGCCAAGGGCTAGCGGGAGCTTACGAGCAGTTCTTC. Translation gives CASSQGLAGAYEQFF.

This clonotype was picked up many times. The chain is built from TRBV7-9 and TRBJ2-5; D is unclear. With 10 bases removed from V and 4 bases from J, the gap between germline ends came to 1 base. Germline CDR1 reads SEHNR; CDR2 reads FQNEAQ (reference sequence). CDR3 size: 8 residues. CDR3 sequence: CATETQYF. The CDR3 nucleotides read TGTGCCACAGAGACCCAGTACTTC. The entire variable domain, with the rest obtained from reference TRBV7-9 and TRBJ2-5, is as follows: DTGVSQNPRHKITKRGQNVTFRCDPISEHNRLYWYRQTLGQGPEFLTYFQNEAQLEKSRLLSDRFSAERPKGSFSTLEIQRTEQGDSAMYLCATETQYFGPGTRLLVL.

The rearrangement links TRBV7-9 to TRBJ2-1; no reliable D call. Germline values: CDR1 SEHNR, CDR2 FQNEAQ (reference sequence). This CDR3 has 11 residues. The V end lost 5 bases, the J end lost 9 bases, and 8 bases lay between the germline ends. The CDR3 reads CASSPRSEQFF. CDR3 coding DNA: TGTGCCAGCAGCCCCCGCAGTGAGCAGTTCTTC.

The rearrangement links TRBV12-3 or TRBV12-4 to TRBJ1-6, with TRBD1 identical over 7 bases. V gave up 8 bases and J gave up 9 bases; unmatched junction bases: 4. The CDR3 totals 12 residues. In nucleotides, the CDR3 is TGTGCCAGCCTACAGGGGAGTTCACCCCTCCACTTT. Protein product: CASLQGSSPLHF.

In its sample, this clonotype was seen many times. This rearrangement joins TRBV28 to TRBJ2-5, with D tentatively TRBD1 or TRBD2 (5 bases each). This CDR3 spans 14 amino acids. V lost 4 bases and J lost 4, with 13 bases in between. From germline, CDR1 is MDHEN and CDR2 SYDVKM. DNA of the CDR3: TGTGCCAGCAGTTCCCCAGGGAGAGGAGAGACCCAGTACTTC. It specifies CASSSPGRGETQYF.

This clonotype was counted many times. This chain joins TRBV6-5 and TRBJ1-6; D may be TRBD1 (5 bases). Germline CDR1 reads MNHEY; CDR2 reads SVGAGI. The CDR3 length is 14 residues. Trimming pared 6 bases from V and 9 bases from J, leaving 15 bases between. The CDR3 loop reads CASRNTGDRSPLHF. As DNA, the CDR3 is TGTGCCAGCAGAAACACAGGCGATCGTTCACCCCTCCACTTT.

The sample holds a few counts of this clonotype. This chain uses TRBV10-3 with TRBJ1-2; D is unclear. Germline V gene lookup returns CDR1 ENHRY and CDR2 SYGVKD. The CDR3 totals 15 residues. The V end lost 2 bases, the J end lost 2 bases, and 12 bases lay between the germline ends. The CDR3 region has the DNA TGTGCCATCAGTGAGGGTCAGGAATTAAACTATGGCTACACCTTC. Protein sequence: CAISEGQELNYGYTF.

This clonotype showed up many times. The CDR3 coding sequence is TGTGCCAGCAGCCAGGGGCAGGGCCACGAGCAGTACTTC. It codes for CASSQGQGHEQYF. The chain carries TRBV11-1 and TRBJ2-7; D might be TRBD1 (6 bases). V was trimmed by 5 bases and J by 5 bases, leaving 13 bases between them. CDR1 is SGHAT, CDR2 FQDESV, per germline (reference sequence). CDR3 size: 13 residues.

This clonotype appeared many times. V is TRBV6-1 and J is TRBJ1-1; no definite D call. V lost 1 base and J 2 bases, leaving 5 bases between the germline ends. The CDR3 is made up of 13 amino acids. Germline assignment: CDR1 MNHNS and CDR2 SASEGT. CDR3 in DNA: TGTGCCAGCAGTGAAGGGGAAAACACTGAAGCTTTCTTT. It yields the protein CASSEGENTEAFF.